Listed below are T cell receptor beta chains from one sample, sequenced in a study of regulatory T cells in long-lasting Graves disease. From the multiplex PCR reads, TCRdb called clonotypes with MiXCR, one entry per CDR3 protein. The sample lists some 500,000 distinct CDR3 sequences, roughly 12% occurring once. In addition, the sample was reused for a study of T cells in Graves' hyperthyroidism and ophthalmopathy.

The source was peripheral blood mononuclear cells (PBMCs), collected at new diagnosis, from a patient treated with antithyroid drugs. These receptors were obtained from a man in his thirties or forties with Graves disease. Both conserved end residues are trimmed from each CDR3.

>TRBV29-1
SVGGGSGDTEAF
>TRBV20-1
RGSGRGYNEQF
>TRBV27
ASSFRGTEAF
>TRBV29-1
SVLKGELYNEQF
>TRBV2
ASSESGSPQH
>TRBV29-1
SAGSYNEQF
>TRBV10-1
ASSESSIKETQY
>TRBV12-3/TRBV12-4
ASSLSTGKPLH
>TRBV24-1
ASASYKGQPQH
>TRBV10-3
AISPTGSTEAF
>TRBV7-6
ASSLDGTATNTIY
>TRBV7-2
ASILPLATVGNEQF
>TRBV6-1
ASSGMTAEQF
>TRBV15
ATAGTSVLGTQY
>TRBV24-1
ATSDRSGNYGYT
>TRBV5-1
ASRRSMEAGVDQETQY
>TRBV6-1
ASRPNWSSSTDTQY
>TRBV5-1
ASSLVASTSYEQY
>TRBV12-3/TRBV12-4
ASSLARPGLNIQY
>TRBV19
ASSLNQDRLSSYNGQF
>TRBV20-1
SATPTGETQY
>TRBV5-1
ASSLDPLSSYEQY
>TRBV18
ASSPGRINEQF
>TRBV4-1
ASSPYQLGSYNEQF
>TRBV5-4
ASSSERVSYNEQF
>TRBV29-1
SVEDHTRSEQF
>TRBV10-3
AISEFYSYEQY